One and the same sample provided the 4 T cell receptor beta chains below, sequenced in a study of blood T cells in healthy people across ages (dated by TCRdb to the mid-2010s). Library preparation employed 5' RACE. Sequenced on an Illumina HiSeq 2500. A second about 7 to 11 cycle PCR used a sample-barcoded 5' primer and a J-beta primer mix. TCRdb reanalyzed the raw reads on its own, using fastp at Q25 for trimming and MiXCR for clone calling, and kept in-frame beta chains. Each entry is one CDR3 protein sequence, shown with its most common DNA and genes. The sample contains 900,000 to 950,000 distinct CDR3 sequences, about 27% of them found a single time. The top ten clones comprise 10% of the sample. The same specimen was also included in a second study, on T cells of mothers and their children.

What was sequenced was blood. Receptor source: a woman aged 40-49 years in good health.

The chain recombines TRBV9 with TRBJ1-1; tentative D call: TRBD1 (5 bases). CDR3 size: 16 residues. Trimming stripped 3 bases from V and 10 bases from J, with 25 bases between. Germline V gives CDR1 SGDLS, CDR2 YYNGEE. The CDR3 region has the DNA TGTGCCAGCAGCGCCGGACAAGGGGCTGGCCGCTTTCGAGCTTTCTTT. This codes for CASSAGQGAGRFRAFF.

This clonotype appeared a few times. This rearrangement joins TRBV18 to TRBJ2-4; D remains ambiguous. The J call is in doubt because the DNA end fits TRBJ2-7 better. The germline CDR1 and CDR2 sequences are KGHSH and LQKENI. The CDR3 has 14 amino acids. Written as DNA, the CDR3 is TGTGCCAGCTCACCAAGACCCAGAGACTACGAGCAGTACTTC. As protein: CASSPRPRDYEQYF.

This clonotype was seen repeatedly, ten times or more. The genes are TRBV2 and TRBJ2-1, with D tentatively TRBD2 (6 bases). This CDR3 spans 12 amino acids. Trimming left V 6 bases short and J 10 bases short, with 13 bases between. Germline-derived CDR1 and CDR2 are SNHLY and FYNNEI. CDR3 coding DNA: TGTGCCAGCAGGCCTAGCGAGGGCGAGCAGTTCTTC. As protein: CASRPSEGEQFF.

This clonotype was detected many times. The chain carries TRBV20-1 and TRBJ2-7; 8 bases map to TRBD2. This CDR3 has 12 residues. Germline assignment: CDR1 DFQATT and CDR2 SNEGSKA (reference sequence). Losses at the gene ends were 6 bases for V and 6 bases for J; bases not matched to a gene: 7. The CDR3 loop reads CSAPGLAPEQYF. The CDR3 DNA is TGCAGTGCCCCCGGACTAGCCCCCGAGCAGTACTTC.